The sequence of this T cell receptor (beta chain) was determined in a study of T cell responses to AZD1222 COVID-19 vaccine. Per the germline V gene, CDR1 is SGDLS and CDR2 is YYNGEE. Losses at the gene ends were 3 bases for V and 3 bases for J; bases not matched to a gene: 7. The CDR3 contains 15 residues. Sequenced by immunoSEQ multiplex PCR; TCRdb stores in-frame clones only, minus some. The table has about 97,000 clones, less than 90% seen once; the top ten hold approximately 16%. This rearrangement joins TRBV9 to TRBJ2-5; 8 bases align to TRBD2. The sequencing used peripheral blood, collected on day 0 of AZD1222 vaccination. This clonotype was sampled from an adult in good health. CDR3 loop: CASSGTSGPEETQYF. CDR3 sequence (DNA): TGTGCCAGCAGCGGAACTAGCGGACCCGAAGAGACCCAGTACTTC.